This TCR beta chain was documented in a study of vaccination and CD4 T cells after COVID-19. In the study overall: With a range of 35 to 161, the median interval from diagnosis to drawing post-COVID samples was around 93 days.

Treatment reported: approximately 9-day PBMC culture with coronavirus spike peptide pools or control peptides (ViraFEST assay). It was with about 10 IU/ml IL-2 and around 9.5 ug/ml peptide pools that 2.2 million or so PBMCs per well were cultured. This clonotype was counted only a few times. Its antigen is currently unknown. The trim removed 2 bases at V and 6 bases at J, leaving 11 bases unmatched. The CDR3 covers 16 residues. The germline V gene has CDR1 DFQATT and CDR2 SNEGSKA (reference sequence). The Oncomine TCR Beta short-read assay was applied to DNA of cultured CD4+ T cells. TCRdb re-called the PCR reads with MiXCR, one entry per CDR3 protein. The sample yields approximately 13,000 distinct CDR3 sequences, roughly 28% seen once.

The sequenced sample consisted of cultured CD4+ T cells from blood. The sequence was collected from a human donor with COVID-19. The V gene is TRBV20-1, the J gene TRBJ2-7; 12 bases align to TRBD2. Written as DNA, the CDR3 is TGCAGTGCTAGATCCGGACTAGCGGGGATACAATCCGAGCAGTACTTC. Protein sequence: CSARSGLAGIQSEQYF.